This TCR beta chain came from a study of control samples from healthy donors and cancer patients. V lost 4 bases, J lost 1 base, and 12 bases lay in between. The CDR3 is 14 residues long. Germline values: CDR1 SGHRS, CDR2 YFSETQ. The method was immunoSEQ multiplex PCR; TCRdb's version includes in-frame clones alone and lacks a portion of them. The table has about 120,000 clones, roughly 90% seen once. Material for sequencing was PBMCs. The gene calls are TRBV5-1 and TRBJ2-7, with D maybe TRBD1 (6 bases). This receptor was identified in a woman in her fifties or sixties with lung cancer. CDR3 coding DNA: TGCGCCAGCAGCCCCAGGACAGTTTCCTACGAGCAGTACTTC. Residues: CASSPRTVSYEQYF.